The next 13 T cell receptor beta chains were all read from a single sample in a study of T cell responses to AZD1222 COVID-19 vaccine (dated by TCRdb to about 2021). The intended sense of this specimen's time point label: about 28 days (+/-7) after the second vaccine dose. The library was generated by the immunoSEQ multiplex PCR assay. TCRdb stores this immuneACCESS table with in-frame sequences only. Part of the clones is absent; in the studies checked, under half of the shortfall reflects unresolved V genes, and no reason is known for the rest. The sample table holds roughly 99,000 clones, of which roughly nine tenths were seen once. The ten largest clones add up to around 4.9% of the sample. The source was peripheral blood, collected 28 days after the second AZD1222 dose. Source of these receptors: an adult who received the AZD1222 COVID-19 vaccine.

The chain is built from TRBV9 and TRBJ1-1; D remains unclear. This CDR3 contains 14 residues. Germline V CDR1 and CDR2: SGDLS, YYNGEE. Trimming cost V 0 bases and J 3 bases, with 9 bases left between them. The CDR3 loop is CASSVGNGDTEAFF. As DNA, the CDR3 is TGTGCCAGCAGCGTAGGGAATGGAGACACTGAAGCTTTCTTT.

The chain recombines TRBV12-5 with TRBJ1-5, with unresolved D. The CDR3 contains 12 residues. V lost 1 base, J lost 6 bases, and 4 bases lay in between. CDR1 and CDR2 (germline): LGHNT, FRNRAP. The CDR3, as DNA: TGTGCTAGTGGTTTGGAGGGTCAGCCCCAGCATTTT. It translates to CASGLEGQPQHF. Variable domain in full (rest from reference TRBV12-5 and TRBJ1-5): DARVTQTPRHKVTEMGQEVTMRCQPILGHNTVFWYRQTMMQGLELLAYFRNRAPLDDSGMPKDRFSAEMPDATLATLKIQPSEPRDSAVYFCASGLEGQPQHFGDGTRLSIL.

The genes are TRBV5-4 and TRBJ1-1, with 7 positions matching TRBD1. Germline V gene data show CDR1 as SGHNT and CDR2 as YYREEE (reference sequence). Trimming at V came to 2 bases and at J to 9 bases, leaving 10 bases not matched to a gene. CDR3 length: 14 residues. CDR3 residues: CASSFERGLGQAFF. The CDR3 nucleotides are TGTGCCAGCAGCTTCGAGAGGGGGCTAGGGCAAGCTTTCTTT.

The rearrangement uses TRBV7-2 and TRBJ1-5; D uncertain. V lost 5 bases to trimming and J lost 8 bases, with 13 bases between them. Per germline, CDR1 SGHTA and CDR2 FQGNSA. This CDR3 is 13 amino acids long. CDR3 DNA: TGTGCCAGCAGCCCTACCAGGAGGGAGCCCCAGCATTTT. Translated, it gives CASSPTRREPQHF. The full variable domain, completed using reference TRBV7-2 and TRBJ1-5, is GAGVSQSPSNKVTEKGKDVELRCDPISGHTALYWYRQSLGQGLEFLIYFQGNSAPDKSGLPSDRFSAERTGGSVSTLTIQRTQQEDSAVYLCASSPTRREPQHFGDGTRLSIL.

Turning to this clone: Other nucleotide sequences in the sample specify the same CDR3. This sequence joins TRBV6-5 and TRBJ2-2; 8 bases are shared with TRBD1. From germline, CDR1 is MNHEY and CDR2 SVGAGI. The CDR3 is made up of 15 amino acids. With 5 bases clipped from V and 3 bases from J, the junction kept 5 bases outside the gene matches. This CDR3 reads CASSTGQGYTGELFF. The DNA of the CDR3 is TGTGCCAGCAGTACCGGACAGGGTTACACCGGGGAGCTGTTTTTT.

The CDR3 region has the DNA TGTGCCAGCAGTTATTCGGGGGGGGGACAGGGAGTTGCCTGGGAGCAGTACTTC. Its translation is CASSYSGGGQGVAWEQYF. The genes are TRBV28 and TRBJ2-7, with D possibly matching TRBD1 (9 bases). Trimming removed 4 bases from V and 7 bases from J, with 29 bases in between. Looked up from germline, CDR1 is MDHEN and CDR2 is SYDVKM. The CDR3 consists of 18 residues. Using reference TRBV28 and TRBJ2-7 for the parts outside the CDR3, the full variable domain is DVKVTQSSRYLVKRTGEKVFLECVQDMDHENMFWYRQDPGLGLRLIYFSYDVKMKEKGDIPEGYSVSREKKERFSLILESASTNQTSMYLCASSYSGGGQGVAWEQYFGPGTRLTVT.

The chain carries TRBV6-5 and TRBJ1-6; D is ambiguous. This CDR3 has 15 amino acids. V was shortened by 0 bases and J by 9 bases, with 12 bases between the two germline ends. From germline, CDR1 is MNHEY and CDR2 SVGAGI. The CDR3 spells CASSYSRSSSSPLHF. The CDR3, as DNA: TGTGCCAGCAGTTACTCTAGATCCTCGAGTTCACCCCTCCACTTT.

The chain joins TRBV6-2 or TRBV6-3 to TRBJ2-7, with 11 bases identical to TRBD1. Germline V gene data show CDR1 as MNHEY and CDR2 as SVGEGT. Germline trimming cut 5 bases from V and 2 bases from J; bases unmatched to any gene: 5. The CDR3 runs 15 residues. CDR3 DNA sequence: TGTGCCAGCAGTAGTGGGACAGGGGGAACCTACGAGCAGTACTTC. It specifies CASSSGTGGTYEQYF.

The chain uses TRBV6-5 and TRBJ2-3, with D hard to call. V was shortened by 10 bases and J by 3 bases, with 14 bases between the two germline ends. The CDR3 runs 13 residues. The germline gives CDR1 MNHEY, CDR2 SVGAGI. CDR3 loop: CATTTGATDTQYF. CDR3 nucleotides: TGTGCCACTACGACGGGTGCTACAGATACGCAGTATTTT.

The chain joins TRBV29-1 to TRBJ1-1; a possible D gene is TRBD1 (5 bases). This CDR3 is 14 amino acids long. V was trimmed by 5 bases and J by 0 bases, leaving 13 bases between them. Germline loops: CDR1 SQVTM, CDR2 ANQGSEA. For the CDR3, the DNA is TGCAGCGTTTCCGCAGGGAGCATGAACACTGAAGCTTTCTTT. Translating it yields CSVSAGSMNTEAFF.

The chain has TRBV5-1 and TRBJ1-4, with 9 bases lining up with TRBD1. The CDR3 is made up of 15 amino acids. The germline gives CDR1 SGHRS, CDR2 YFSETQ. The ends lost 4 bases at V and 2 bases at J; junction bases unmatched: 3. Written as DNA, the CDR3 is TGCGCCAGCAGCACAGGACAGGGGACTAATGAAAAACTGTTTTTT. Translated, it gives CASSTGQGTNEKLFF.

This chain uses TRBV28 with TRBJ2-5; D gene ambiguous. Germline CDR1 and CDR2: MDHEN and SYDVKM. This CDR3 has 12 residues. V shed 3 bases and J shed 5 bases, with 7 bases lying between them. CDR3 sequence (DNA): TGTGCCAGCAGTTTCATCCGGGAGACCCAGTACTTC. Its protein is CASSFIRETQYF.

This chain uses TRBV7-9 with TRBJ2-1; tentatively, D is TRBD1 or TRBD2 (7 bases each). Trimming took off 5 bases at V and 5 bases at J, with 19 bases between the two ends. Per the germline V gene, CDR1 is SEHNR and CDR2 is FQNEAQ (reference sequence). The CDR3 is 16 amino acids. CDR3 bases: TGTGCCAGCAGCCCAGGGGGGGGTAGGGACCACAATGAGCAGTTCTTC. Amino acid sequence: CASSPGGGRDHNEQFF. The full variable domain, with the rest looked up from reference TRBV7-9 and TRBJ2-1, is DTGVSQNPRHKITKRGQNVTFRCDPISEHNRLYWYRQTLGQGPEFLTYFQNEAQLEKSRLLSDRFSAERPKGSFSTLEIQRTEQGDSAMYLCASSPGGGRDHNEQFFGPGTRLTVL.